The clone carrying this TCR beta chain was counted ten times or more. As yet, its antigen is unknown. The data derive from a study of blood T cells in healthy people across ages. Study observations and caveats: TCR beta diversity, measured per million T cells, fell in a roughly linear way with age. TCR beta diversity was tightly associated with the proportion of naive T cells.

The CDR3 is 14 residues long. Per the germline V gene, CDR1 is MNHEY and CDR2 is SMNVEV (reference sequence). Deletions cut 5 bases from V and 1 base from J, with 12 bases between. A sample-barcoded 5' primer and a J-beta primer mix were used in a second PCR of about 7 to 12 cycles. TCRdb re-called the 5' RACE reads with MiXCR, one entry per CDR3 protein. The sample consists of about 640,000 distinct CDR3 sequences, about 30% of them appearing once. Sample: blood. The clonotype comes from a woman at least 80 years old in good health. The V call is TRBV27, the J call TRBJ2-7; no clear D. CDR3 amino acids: CASSPQTRSYEQYF. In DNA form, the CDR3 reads TGTGCCAGCAGTCCTCAGACTCGTTCCTACGAGCAGTACTTC.